One sample yielded the 21 T cell receptor beta chains listed below, sequenced in a study of blood T cell repertoires in COVID-19. Sequenced by immunoSEQ multiplex PCR; TCRdb stores in-frame clones only, minus some. The sample contains about 440,000 clones, approximately 89% of which appear only once. Material for sequencing was peripheral blood. These receptors originate from a woman aged 45-65 years with COVID-19, enrolled during active disease.

The gene calls are TRBV5-1 and TRBJ2-2; possibly TRBD2 for D (8 bases). CDR1 SGHRS and CDR2 YFSETQ come from the germline V gene. The CDR3 is 17 residues long. The ends were cut back, 2 bases at V and 7 bases at J, with 21 bases in the middle. CDR3 amino acids: CASSFEVAGNRGGELFF. As DNA, the CDR3 is TGCGCCAGCAGCTTCGAGGTAGCGGGGAACAGGGGCGGGGAGCTGTTTTTT.

V and J are TRBV28 and TRBJ1-1; D perhaps matches TRBD1 (6 bases). The V gene's germline CDR1 is MDHEN and CDR2 SYDVKM. The V end was cut by 6 bases, the J end by 3 bases, with 20 bases between. There are 16 residues in the CDR3. As DNA, the CDR3 is TGTGCCAGCAGCGCTCTAGGGGGGGGCGGTCACACTGAAGCTTTCTTT. As protein: CASSALGGGGHTEAFF.

The chain uses TRBV6-5 and TRBJ1-1; D is undetermined. Trimming shortened V by 6 bases and J by 2 bases, and 16 bases separated the two germline ends. The CDR3 spans 15 residues. Germline loops: CDR1 MNHEY, CDR2 SVGAGI. The CDR3 sequence: CASSRPEGPNTEAFF. Here the CDR3 DNA reads TGTGCCAGCAGCCGGCCCGAGGGTCCAAACACTGAAGCTTTCTTT.

J is TRBJ2-2 and V is TRBV30, with no clear D. V was clipped by 1 base and J by 1 base, with 7 bases between them. The CDR3 is 14 amino acids. In germline, CDR1 is GTSNPN, CDR2 SVGIG (reference sequence). Here the CDR3 reads CAWSEQLNTGELFF. The DNA of the CDR3 is TGTGCCTGGAGTGAACAGCTGAACACCGGGGAGCTGTTTTTT.

V usage is TRBV5-1 and J usage is TRBJ2-7, with a weak D call TRBD1 (6 bases). Trimming left V 0 bases short and J 2 bases short, with 9 bases between. Germline CDR1 reads SGHRS; CDR2 reads YFSETQ. The CDR3 contains 14 residues. The CDR3 here is CASSLAGQTYEQYF. CDR3 bases: TGCGCCAGCAGCTTGGCCGGACAGACCTACGAGCAGTACTTC. The variable domain in full, completed from reference TRBV5-1 and TRBJ2-7, reads KAGVTQTPRYLIKTRGQQVTLSCSPISGHRSVSWYQQTPGQGLQFLFEYFSETQRNKGNFPGRFSGRQFSNSRSEMNVSTLELGDSALYLCASSLAGQTYEQYFGPGTRLTVT.

The chain joins TRBV30 to TRBJ1-2; D not certain. V lost 0 bases and J 8 bases, leaving 10 bases between the germline ends. Germline CDR1 GTSNPN, CDR2 SVGIG (reference sequence). The CDR3 sequence is 12 residues long. The DNA for the CDR3 is TGTGCCTGGAGTGTAGGAGGGATCGGCTACACCTTC. Translation: CAWSVGGIGYTF.

The CDR3 loop is CASRAGPVNTEAFF. DNA of the CDR3: TGTGCCAGCAGAGCGGGACCGGTGAACACTGAAGCTTTCTTT. V gene TRBV6-5 combines with J gene TRBJ1-1, with D possibly TRBD1 on 5 matching bases. The ends were cut back, 6 bases at V and 0 bases at J, with 11 bases in the middle. Germline-derived CDR1 and CDR2 are MNHEY and SVGAGI. The CDR3 has 14 amino acids.

V is TRBV6-5 and J is TRBJ1-1; 7 bases line up with TRBD1. This CDR3 region has 13 residues. Trimming cost V 7 bases and J 9 bases; bases outside gene matches: 11. Germline lookup yields CDR1 MNHEY and CDR2 SVGAGI. The CDR3 here is CASKTLTGKKAFF. The DNA of the CDR3 is TGTGCCAGCAAAACACTGACAGGGAAGAAAGCTTTCTTT.

This chain joins TRBV11-2 and TRBJ1-6; D possibly corresponds to TRBD1 (5 bases). Trimming stripped 2 bases from V and 7 bases from J, with 12 bases between. Per germline, CDR1 SGHAT and CDR2 FQNNGV. CDR3 length: 15 residues. The CDR3 region has the DNA TGTGCCAGCAGCTTAAGGGGAGGGCTGAATTCACCCCTCCACTTT. This translates into CASSLRGGLNSPLHF.

V gene TRBV9 combines with J gene TRBJ1-2; 8 bases map to TRBD1. V was clipped by 3 bases and J by 3 bases; unmatched bases: 7. Germline-derived CDR1 and CDR2 are SGDLS and YYNGEE. The CDR3 contains 15 residues. CDR3 amino acids: CASSAGQGGDYGYTF. The CDR3 DNA is TGTGCCAGCAGCGCCGGACAGGGAGGGGACTATGGCTACACCTTC.

This rearrangement joins TRBV28 to TRBJ1-6, with D possibly being TRBD1 (6 bases). Trimming removed 5 bases from V and 2 bases from J, with 13 bases in between. The V gene's germline CDR1 is MDHEN and CDR2 SYDVKM. CDR3 length equals 16 residues. The CDR3 sequence is CASSPGHPPYNSPLHF. In DNA, the CDR3 is TGTGCCAGCAGTCCGGGACACCCCCCCTATAATTCACCCCTCCACTTT.

Points on this clone: A read error may produce the germline difference seen at one junction end. The chain joins TRBV7-3 to TRBJ1-3; D gene ambiguous. The CDR3 is 20 residues long. Germline CDR1 and CDR2: SGHTA and FQGTGA. CDR3 in DNA: TGTGCCAGCAGCTTACGTGGAGGCAGGCCCCTCCCGAAGCTCTGGAAACACCATATATTT. Translation gives CASSLRGGRPLPKLWKHHIF.

This chain links TRBV12-3 or TRBV12-4 with TRBJ2-1; possible D gene TRBD1, 6 bases. This CDR3 spans 11 amino acids. V lost 5 bases, J lost 15 bases, and 14 bases lay in between. The DNA of the CDR3 is TGTGCCAGCAGTGAGACAGGTTTGGGGTTCTTC. Its protein product is CASSETGLGFF.

The rearrangement links TRBV7-3 to TRBJ2-7; TRBD2 matches at 7 bases. The length of the CDR3 is 13 residues. Looked up from germline, CDR1 is SGHTA and CDR2 is FQGTGA. The junction had 3 bases not matched to a gene; V was cut back by 0 bases and J by 7 bases. Written as DNA, the CDR3 is TGTGCCAGCAGCTTAACGTCCGGGGGGGAGCAGTACTTC. It yields the protein CASSLTSGGEQYF.

The chain links TRBV5-4 to TRBJ1-2; 10 bases fit TRBD1. The V gene's germline CDR1 is SGHNT and CDR2 YYREEE (reference sequence). V shed 0 bases, J shed 3 bases, and the junction held 11 bases outside the gene matches. CDR3 length equals 18 residues. The CDR3 region is CASSLAVGRTGGDYGYTF. The CDR3 region has the DNA TGTGCCAGCAGCTTGGCCGTGGGACGGACAGGGGGTGACTATGGCTACACCTTC.

Regarding this clone: Other DNA sequences from this sample encode an identical CDR3 as well. This chain uses TRBV3-1 (or the pseudogene TRBV3-2) with TRBJ1-6; D not resolved. The CDR3 is 13 residues long. From germline, CDR1 is LGHDT and CDR2 YNNKEL (reference sequence). Deletions cut 0 bases from V and 6 bases from J, with 3 bases between. The CDR3 DNA reads TGTGCCAGCAGCCAAGACCTTAATTCACCCCTCCACTTT. This codes for CASSQDLNSPLHF.

The chain employs TRBV5-1 and TRBJ2-7, with a weak D call TRBD1 (5 bases). The CDR3 covers 14 residues. CDR1 and CDR2 (germline): SGHRS, YFSETQ. The V end was cut by 0 bases, the J end by 5 bases, with 12 bases between. The CDR3 region is CASSLAGQGHEQYF. The CDR3 region has the DNA TGCGCCAGCAGCTTGGCCGGGCAGGGCCACGAGCAGTACTTC.

The rearrangement joins TRBV6-4 to TRBJ2-3; 8 bases are a match to TRBD2. CDR3 length equals 16 residues. Germline CDR1 is MRHNA and CDR2 is SNTAGT. J gave up 1 base and V 0 bases, and 3 bases lay outside the gene matches. CDR3 coding DNA: TGTGCCAGCAGTGACTCGGATAGCGGGGGCACAGATACGCAGTATTTT. Translation: CASSDSDSGGTDTQYF.

The J gene is TRBJ1-2, the V gene TRBV15; TRBD1 matches at 10 bases. CDR1 is LNHNV, CDR2 YYDKDF, per germline (reference sequence). CDR3 length: 16 residues. Germline trimming cut 2 bases from V and 3 bases from J; bases unmatched to any gene: 6. CDR3 sequence: CATSRRDRGPHYGYTF. The CDR3 region has the DNA TGTGCCACCAGCAGAAGAGACAGGGGGCCGCACTATGGCTACACCTTC.

The chain combines TRBV7-9 with TRBJ2-7, with D possibly being TRBD1 (6 bases). Between the trimmed V and J ends, which lost 5 bases and 4 bases, there was a span of 9 bases. The CDR3 has 12 amino acids. CDR1 SEHNR and CDR2 FQNEAQ come from the germline V gene (reference sequence). The CDR3: CASSDDRYEQYF. CDR3 bases: TGTGCCAGCAGCGACGACAGGTACGAGCAGTACTTC.

The chain joins TRBV28 to TRBJ1-2; D perhaps matches TRBD1 (6 bases). V gave up 1 base and J gave up 7 bases, with 10 bases separating them. This CDR3 is 13 amino acids long. Germline V gene data show CDR1 as MDHEN and CDR2 as SYDVKM. This CDR3 is CASSLSGTTGYTF. The CDR3 region has the DNA TGTGCCAGCAGTTTATCAGGGACAACTGGCTACACCTTC.